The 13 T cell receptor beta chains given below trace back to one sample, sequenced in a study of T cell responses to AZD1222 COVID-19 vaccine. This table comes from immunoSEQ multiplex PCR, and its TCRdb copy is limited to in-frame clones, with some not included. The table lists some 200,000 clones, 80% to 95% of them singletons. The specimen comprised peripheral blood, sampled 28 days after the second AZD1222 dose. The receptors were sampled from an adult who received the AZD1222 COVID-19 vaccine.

CDR3 protein: CASSSDILAGNTIYF. CDR3 coding DNA: TGTGCCAGCTCTTCAGACATTCTGGCTGGAAACACCATATATTTT. The rearrangement uses TRBV18 and TRBJ1-3; D gene uncertain. The CDR3 totals 15 residues. Germline CDR1 KGHSH, CDR2 LQKENI. Trimming stripped 6 bases from V and 2 bases from J, with 14 bases between.

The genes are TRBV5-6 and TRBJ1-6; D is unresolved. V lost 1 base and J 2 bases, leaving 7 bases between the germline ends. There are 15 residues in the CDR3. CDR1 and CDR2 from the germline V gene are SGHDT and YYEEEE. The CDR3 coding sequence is TGTGCCAGCAGCTTGAACAGAGCCTATAATTCACCCCTCCACTTT. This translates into CASSLNRAYNSPLHF.

Here the CDR3 reads CASSRRAMSSGNTIYF. The CDR3 nucleotides are TGTGCCAGCAGCCGCCGAGCCATGAGCTCTGGAAACACCATATATTTT. The rearrangement links TRBV7-6 to TRBJ1-3; D is uncertain. CDR3 size: 16 residues. The V gene lost 5 bases and the J gene lost 0 bases, with 14 bases spanning the gap. Germline loops: CDR1 SGHVS, CDR2 FNYEAQ.

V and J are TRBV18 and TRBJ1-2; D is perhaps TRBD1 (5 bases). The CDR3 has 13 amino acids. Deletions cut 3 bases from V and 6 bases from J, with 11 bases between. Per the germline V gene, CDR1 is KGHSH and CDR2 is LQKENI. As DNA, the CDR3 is TGTGCCAGCTCACCCCCAGGGCTTGATGGCTACACCTTC. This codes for CASSPPGLDGYTF. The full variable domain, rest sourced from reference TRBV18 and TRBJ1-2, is NAGVMQNPRHLVRRRGQEARLRCSPMKGHSHVYWYRQLPEEGLKFMVYLQKENIIDESGMPKERFSAEFPKEGPSILRIQQVVRGDSAAYFCASSPPGLDGYTFGSGTRLTVV.

CDR3 amino acids: CASSLYSLNTEAFF. The CDR3 bases are TGTGCCAGCAGCTTGTATTCCCTGAACACTGAAGCTTTCTTT. The chain recombines TRBV5-5 with TRBJ1-1, with D uncertain. Trimming stripped 1 base from V and 0 bases from J, with 7 bases between. The germline V gene encodes CDR1 SGHKS and CDR2 YYEKEE (reference sequence). This CDR3 is 14 amino acids long.

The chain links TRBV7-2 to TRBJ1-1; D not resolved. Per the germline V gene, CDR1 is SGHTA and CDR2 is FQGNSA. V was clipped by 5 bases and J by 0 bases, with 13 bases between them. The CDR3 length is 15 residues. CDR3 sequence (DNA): TGTGCCAGCAGCCCCTATAGGGCAGTGAACACTGAAGCTTTCTTT. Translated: CASSPYRAVNTEAFF. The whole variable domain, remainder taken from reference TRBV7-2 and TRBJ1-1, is GAGVSQSPSNKVTEKGKDVELRCDPISGHTALYWYRQSLGQGLEFLIYFQGNSAPDKSGLPSDRFSAERTGGSVSTLTIQRTQQEDSAVYLCASSPYRAVNTEAFFGQGTRLTVV.

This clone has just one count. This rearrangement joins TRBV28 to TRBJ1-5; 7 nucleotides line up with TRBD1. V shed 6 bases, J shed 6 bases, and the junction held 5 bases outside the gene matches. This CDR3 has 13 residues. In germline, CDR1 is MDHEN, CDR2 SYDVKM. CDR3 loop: CASSRTGGQPQHF. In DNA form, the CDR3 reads TGTGCCAGCAGCCGGACAGGAGGTCAGCCCCAGCATTTT.

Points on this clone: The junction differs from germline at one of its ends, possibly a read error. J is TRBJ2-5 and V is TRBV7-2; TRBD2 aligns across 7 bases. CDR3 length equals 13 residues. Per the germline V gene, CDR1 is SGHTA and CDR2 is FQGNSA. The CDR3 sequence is CAGSGATGETQYF. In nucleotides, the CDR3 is TGTGCCGGCAGCGGGGCTACGGGTGAGACCCAGTACTTC.

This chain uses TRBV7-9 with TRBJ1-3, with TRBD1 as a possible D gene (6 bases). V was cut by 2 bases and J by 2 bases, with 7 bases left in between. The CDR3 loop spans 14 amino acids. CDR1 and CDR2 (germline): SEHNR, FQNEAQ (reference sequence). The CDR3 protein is CASSLSGAGNTIYF. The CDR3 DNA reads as TGTGCCAGCAGCTTATCAGGGGCTGGAAACACCATATATTTT.

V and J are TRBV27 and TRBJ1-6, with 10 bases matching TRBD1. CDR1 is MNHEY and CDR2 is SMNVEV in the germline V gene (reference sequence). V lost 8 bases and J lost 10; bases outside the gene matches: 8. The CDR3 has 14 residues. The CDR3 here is CASRRGQGDSPLHF. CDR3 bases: TGTGCCAGCCGACGTGGACAGGGGGACTCACCCCTCCACTTT.

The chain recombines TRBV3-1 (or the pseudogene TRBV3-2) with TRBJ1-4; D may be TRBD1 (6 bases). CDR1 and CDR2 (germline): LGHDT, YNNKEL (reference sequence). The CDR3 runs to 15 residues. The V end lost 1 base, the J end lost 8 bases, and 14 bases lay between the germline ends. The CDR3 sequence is CASSQGIGGGEKLFF. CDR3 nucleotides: TGTGCCAGCAGCCAAGGAATAGGGGGAGGGGAAAAACTGTTTTTT.

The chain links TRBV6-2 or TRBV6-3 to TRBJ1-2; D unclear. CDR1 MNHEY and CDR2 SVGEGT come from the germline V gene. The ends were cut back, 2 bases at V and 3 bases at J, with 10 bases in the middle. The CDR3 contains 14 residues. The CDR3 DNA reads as TGTGCCAGCAGTTACGAGGGATTGGACTATGGCTACACCTTC. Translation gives CASSYEGLDYGYTF.

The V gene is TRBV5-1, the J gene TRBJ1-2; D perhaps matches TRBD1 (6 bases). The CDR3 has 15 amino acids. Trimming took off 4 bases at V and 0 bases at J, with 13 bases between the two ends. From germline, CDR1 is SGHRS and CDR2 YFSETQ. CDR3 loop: CASSQTDRANYGYTF. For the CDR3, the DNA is TGCGCCAGCAGCCAGACGGACAGAGCTAACTATGGCTACACCTTC.